This T cell receptor beta chain was found in a study of T cells in Graves' hyperthyroidism and ophthalmopathy. This clonotype was seen ten or more times. Amplification targeted TCR beta CDR3 regions from RNA transcripts. An initial round of RT-PCR targeting the TCR CDR3 relied on the HTBI primer set. TCRdb reanalysed the multiplex PCR reads using MiXCR and keeps one entry per CDR3 protein. The data hold under 350,000 distinct CDR3 sequences, with over 15% observed a single time. The V and J ends lost 5 bases and 6 bases, in that order; junction bases with no gene match: 8. CDR3 length: 16 amino acids. The germline CDR1 and CDR2 sequences are SGHAT and FQDESV (reference sequence).

The chain is built from TRBV11-1 and TRBJ2-2, with 11 nucleotides matching TRBD2. Sequenced material: blood. This receptor was identified in a woman aged 55-75 years with Graves' ophthalmopathy. The CDR3 sequence: CASSINSGRAAGELFF. The CDR3 DNA reads as TGTGCCAGCAGCATAAATAGCGGGAGGGCCGCCGGGGAGCTGTTTTTT.